The rows below give T cell receptor beta chains drawn from one sample of a study of human T cells and chemical hapten exposure. TCRdb processed the RACE reads anew with MiXCR; each CDR3 protein has one entry. Of 190,000 or so distinct CDR3 sequences listed, just under 30% are singletons. The input for sequencing was whole blood, taken in connection with sensitization to the hapten diphenylcyclopropenone (DPC). The source of these receptors is a woman aged 25 to 39 with alopecia areata. Some clones in this sample may be carry-over from other donors' samples. The CDR3 runs from the conserved cysteine through the conserved F or W. D genes are given only for firm matches. Not every row has a clone size; where given, it reads once, few, many or a size class.

cdr3_aa cdr3_nt clone_size d_call j_call v_call
CASSLNRGGWDTEAFF TGTGCCAGCAGCTTGAACAGGGGAGGCTGGGACACTGAAGCTTTCTTT few TRBD1 TRBJ1-1 TRBV5-5
CASSVQGADTGELFF TGCGCCAGCAGCGTACAGGGGGCGGACACCGGGGAGCTGTTTTTT many TRBD1 TRBJ2-2 TRBV5-1
CSARDPGQLSYNSPLHF TGCAGTGCTAGAGATCCGGGGCAGCTCTCCTATAATTCACCCCTCCACTTT - - TRBJ1-6 TRBV20-1
CSARAASGQGLTNEKLFF TGCAGTGCTAGAGCCGCTTCGGGACAGGGTTTAACTAATGAAAAACTGTTTTTT few TRBD1 TRBJ1-4 TRBV20-1
CASSEGAGYGYTF TGTGCCAGTAGTGAGGGGGCCGGCTATGGCTACACCTTC few TRBD1 TRBJ1-2 TRBV19
CASSLGLQAGGYNNEQFF TGTGCCAGCAGTTTAGGTCTCCAAGCGGGGGGATATAACAATGAGCAGTTCTTC - TRBD2 TRBJ2-1 TRBV27
CASSGGLAGPYETQYF TGTGCCAGCAGTGGGGGACTAGCGGGGCCTTACGAGACCCAGTACTTC - TRBD2 TRBJ2-5 TRBV2
CASSDGPDNTGELFF TGTGCCAGCAGTGACGGCCCTGATAACACCGGGGAGCTGTTTTTT - - TRBJ2-2 TRBV2
CASSYTGATNEKLFF TGTGCCAGCAGCTACACAGGGGCAACTAATGAAAAACTGTTTTTT - TRBD1 TRBJ1-4 TRBV12-3/TRBV12-4
CASSLQGAEKLFF TGTGCCAGCAGTTTACAGGGGGCTGAAAAACTGTTTTTT - TRBD1 TRBJ1-4 TRBV12-3/TRBV12-4
CASSPSGTSSNQPQHF TGTGCCAGCAGTCCCTCCGGGACATCCAGCAATCAGCCCCAGCATTTT - - TRBJ1-5 TRBV28
CASSYSRVNSYEQYF TGTGCCAGCAGTTACTCACGGGTCAACTCCTACGAGCAGTACTTC - - TRBJ2-7 TRBV6-2/TRBV6-3
CASSKGAGQPQHF TGTGCCAGCAGTAAGGGGGCAGGTCAGCCCCAGCATTTT - TRBD1 TRBJ1-5 TRBV6-6
CASSFDRGGTEAFF TGTGCCAGCAGCTTTGACAGGGGTGGCACTGAAGCTTTCTTT - TRBD1 TRBJ1-1 TRBV7-2
CSAIGQGGNQPQHF TGCAGTGCCATCGGACAGGGAGGGAATCAGCCCCAGCATTTT - TRBD1 TRBJ1-5 TRBV20-1
CASGGQDYNSPLHF TGTGCCAGCGGCGGACAAGACTATAATTCACCCCTCCACTTT few - TRBJ1-6 TRBV2
CSVSSGGRTDTQYF TGCAGCGTTTCTAGCGGGGGGCGCACAGATACGCAGTATTTT - TRBD2 TRBJ2-3 TRBV29-1
CASSFSAQSNEKLFF TGTGCCAGCAGTTTTTCGGCGCAGTCTAATGAAAAACTGTTTTTT few - TRBJ1-4 TRBV28
CASRSPGGSTEAFF TGTGCCAGCAGGTCGCCGGGGGGGAGCACTGAAGCTTTCTTT many - TRBJ1-1 TRBV28
CSVATGGSSYEQYF TGCAGCGTCGCTACAGGGGGAAGCTCCTACGAGCAGTACTTC - TRBD1 TRBJ2-7 TRBV29-1
CASSLAGSEETQYF TGCGCCAGCAGCTTGGCCGGGAGCGAAGAGACCCAGTACTTC - - TRBJ2-5 TRBV5-1
CSARASTGGTEAFF TGCAGTGCTAGAGCTTCGACAGGGGGAACTGAAGCTTTCTTT few TRBD1 TRBJ1-1 TRBV20-1
CASSEGGLSNYGYTF TGTGCCAGCAGTGAAGGGGGATTGAGTAACTATGGCTACACCTTC few - TRBJ1-2 TRBV25-1
CASNRQGEVNEQFF TGTGCCAGCAACAGACAGGGGGAGGTTAATGAGCAGTTCTTC - TRBD1 TRBJ2-1 TRBV25-1
CASSLLRVSGNTIYF TGTGCCAGCAGTTTATTACGGGTCTCTGGAAACACCATATATTTT - - TRBJ1-3 TRBV28
CASSLQGINTEAFF TGCGCCAGCAGCTTACAGGGAATAAACACTGAAGCTTTCTTT few - TRBJ1-1 TRBV4-1
CASSEGGLAGEQYF TGTGCCAGCTCAGAAGGCGGACTAGCGGGCGAGCAGTACTTC - TRBD2 TRBJ2-7 TRBV18
CASASGSSYNEQFF TGTGCCAGCGCCTCAGGGAGCTCCTACAATGAGCAGTTCTTC - - TRBJ2-1 TRBV7-9
CAISESKEAEAFF TGTGCCATCAGTGAGTCGAAAGAGGCTGAAGCTTTCTTT - - TRBJ1-1 TRBV10-3
CASSRWEELFF TGTGCCAGCAGCCGGTGGGAGGAGCTGTTTTTT few - TRBJ2-2 TRBV11-2
CASSPAPGLSSYEQYF TGTGCCAGCAGCCCAGCCCCCGGACTGAGCTCCTACGAGCAGTACTTC many - TRBJ2-7 TRBV3-1
CASSQLRRTGGAEAFF TGTGCCAGCAGCCAGCTGCGGAGGACAGGAGGGGCTGAAGCTTTCTTT few TRBD1 TRBJ1-1 TRBV11-3
CASRRIGSNEQFF TGTGCCAGCAGGAGAATCGGGAGTAATGAGCAGTTCTTC - - TRBJ2-1 TRBV9
CASSETGSSYNEQFF TGTGCCAGCAGTGAGACGGGTAGCTCCTACAATGAGCAGTTCTTC many - TRBJ2-1 TRBV6-1
CASSETGHPFTDTQYF TGCGCCAGCAGCGAGACAGGACATCCCTTCACAGATACGCAGTATTTT - - TRBJ2-3 TRBV5-1
CASTPAGSSNQPQHF TGTGCCAGCACCCCGGCTGGGAGTAGCAATCAGCCCCAGCATTTT few - TRBJ1-5 TRBV6-2/TRBV6-3
CSARSVQGPSTDTQYF TGCAGTGCTAGATCCGTCCAGGGACCTAGCACAGATACGCAGTATTTT few - TRBJ2-3 TRBV20-1
CASSGTGGWNTGELFF TGTGCCAGCAGCGGAACAGGGGGATGGAACACCGGGGAGCTGTTTTTT - TRBD1 TRBJ2-2 TRBV9
CASSPTGESEKLFF TGTGCCAGCAGCCCGACAGGGGAGAGTGAAAAACTGTTTTTT - TRBD1 TRBJ1-4 TRBV7-2
CASRPHRTSSNTGELFF TGCGCCAGCAGGCCTCATCGGACTAGCTCGAACACCGGGGAGCTGTTTTTT few TRBD2 TRBJ2-2 TRBV5-1
CASSLTAWETQYF TGTGCCAGCAGCCTTACTGCATGGGAGACCCAGTACTTC - - TRBJ2-5 TRBV7-3
CASSYRTGDSPLHF TGTGCCAGCAGTTACCGGACAGGGGATTCACCCCTCCACTTT - TRBD1 TRBJ1-6 TRBV6-5
CSARDGVREKLFF TGCAGTGCCCGGGACGGGGTTCGAGAAAAACTGTTTTTT - - TRBJ1-4 TRBV20-1
CASSLMGTGGNTEAFF TGTGCCAGCAGTTTAATGGGGACAGGGGGGAACACTGAAGCTTTCTTT few TRBD1 TRBJ1-1 TRBV28
CSASDSMNTEAFF TGCAGTGCTAGTGATAGCATGAACACTGAAGCTTTCTTT - - TRBJ1-1 TRBV20-1
CSAQTGGNNEQFF TGCAGTGCTCAGACAGGGGGAAACAATGAGCAGTTCTTC - TRBD1 TRBJ2-1 TRBV20-1
CSARSPDRDQETQYF TGCAGTGCTAGATCCCCGGACAGGGACCAAGAGACCCAGTACTTC few TRBD1 TRBJ2-5 TRBV20-1
CSVGRQMNTEAFF TGCAGCGTTGGGCGACAGATGAACACTGAAGCTTTCTTT many - TRBJ1-1 TRBV29-1
CASSLDSEAFF TGTGCCAGCAGCCTCGACAGTGAAGCTTTCTTT - - TRBJ1-1 TRBV5-6
CASSEAVAGTQETQYF TGTGCCAGCAGTGAAGCGGTAGCGGGGACTCAAGAGACCCAGTACTTC few TRBD2 TRBJ2-5 TRBV6-1
CASERQATNEKLFF TGTGCCAGCGAAAGACAAGCAACTAATGAAAAACTGTTTTTT - - TRBJ1-4 TRBV5-6
CASSLDGLTRYEQYF TGCGCCAGCAGCTTGGACGGGCTTACTAGGTACGAGCAGTACTTC few - TRBJ2-7 TRBV5-1
CASSLLVERSPLHF TGTGCCAGCAGTTTATTAGTGGAGCGTTCACCCCTCCACTTT few - TRBJ1-6 TRBV27